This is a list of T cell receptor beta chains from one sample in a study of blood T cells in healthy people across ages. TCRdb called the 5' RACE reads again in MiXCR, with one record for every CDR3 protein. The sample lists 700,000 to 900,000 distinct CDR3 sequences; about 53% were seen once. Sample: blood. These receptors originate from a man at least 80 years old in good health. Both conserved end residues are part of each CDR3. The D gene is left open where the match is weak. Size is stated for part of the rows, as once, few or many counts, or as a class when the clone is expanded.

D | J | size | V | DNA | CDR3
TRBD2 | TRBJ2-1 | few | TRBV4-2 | TGTGCCAGCAGCCAACCGACTAGCGGGAGTATTGAGCAGTTCTTC | CASSQPTSGSIEQFF
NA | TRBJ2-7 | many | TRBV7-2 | TGTGCCAGCAGCTTAGGTTCCCCCGGACGGCTGTCCTACGAGCAGTACTTC | CASSLGSPGRLSYEQYF
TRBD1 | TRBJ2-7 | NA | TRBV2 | TGTGCCAGCCAGGGGGCCAACGAGCAGTACTTC | CASQGANEQYF
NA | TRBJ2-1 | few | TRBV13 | TGTGCCAGCACCTTTCGGGGGGCCGACAATGAGCAGTTCTTC | CASTFRGADNEQFF
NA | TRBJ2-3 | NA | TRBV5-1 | TGCGCCAGCAGCTTCACGGGGGACCGCACAGATACGCAGTATTTT | CASSFTGDRTDTQYF
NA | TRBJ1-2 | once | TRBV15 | TGTGCCACCAGCAGAGATCCGGGGGCAAACTATGGCTACACCTTC | CATSRDPGANYGYTF
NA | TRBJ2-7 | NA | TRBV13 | TGTGCCAGCAGCTGGGGCTACGAGCAGTACTTC | CASSWGYEQYF
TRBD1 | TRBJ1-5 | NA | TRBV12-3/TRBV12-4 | TGTGCCAGCAGTCCCTACTTGGGGACAGAGAATCAGCCCCAGCATTTT | CASSPYLGTENQPQHF
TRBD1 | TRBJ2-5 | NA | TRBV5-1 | TGCGCCAGCAGCAGTACAGGGGGAGAGCAGACCCAGTACTTC | CASSSTGGEQTQYF
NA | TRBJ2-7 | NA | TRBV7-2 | TGTGCCAGCAGCTTAGGGCGAGCCTCCTACAATGAGCAGTACTTC | CASSLGRASYNEQYF
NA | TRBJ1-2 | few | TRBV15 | TGTGCCACCAGCAGAGATCCCACCGGGAACGACTATGGCTACACCTTC | CATSRDPTGNDYGYTF
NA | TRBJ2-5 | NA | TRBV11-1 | TGTGCCAGCAGCTCCTTTATGGGATTACAAGAGACCCAGTACTTC | CASSSFMGLQETQYF
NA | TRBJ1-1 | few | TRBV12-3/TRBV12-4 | TGTGCCAGCAGTTTCGGTCCGGGAAACACTGAAGCTTTCTTT | CASSFGPGNTEAFF
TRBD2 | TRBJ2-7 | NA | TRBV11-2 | TGTGCCAGCAGCTTACCTAGCGGAGACTACGAGCAGTACTTC | CASSLPSGDYEQYF
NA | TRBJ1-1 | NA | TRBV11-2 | TGTGCCAGCAGCCGGGCCGGGGAATACACTGAAGCTTTCTTT | CASSRAGEYTEAFF
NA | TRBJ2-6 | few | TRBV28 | TGTGCCAGCAGTTTATTAGGGGGGGTCTCTGGGGCCAACGTCCTGACTTTC | CASSLLGGVSGANVLTF
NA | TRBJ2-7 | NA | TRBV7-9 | TGTGCCAGCCTCCCCGGGGGACCCGTTACTTTCAAGCAGTACTTC | CASLPGGPVTFKQYF
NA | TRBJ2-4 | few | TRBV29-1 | TGCAGCGTTGAAGGGGGGCTAGTAAACATTCAGTACTTC | CSVEGGLVNIQYF
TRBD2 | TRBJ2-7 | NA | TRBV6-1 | TGTGCCAGCAGTGAAGGTGGACTAGGGATCTACGAGCAGTACTTC | CASSEGGLGIYEQYF
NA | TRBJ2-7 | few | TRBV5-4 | TGTGCCAGCAGCTTGTCGGGAATCCCCTACGAGCAGTACTTC | CASSLSGIPYEQYF
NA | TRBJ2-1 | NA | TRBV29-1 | TGCAGCGTTGTTTTGCTCGGGAAGGAGCAGTTCTTC | CSVVLLGKEQFF
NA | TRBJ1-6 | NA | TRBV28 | TGTGCCAGCAGCATACTCGCCCAGCAGGGCAGGTCACCCCTCCACTTT | CASSILAQQGRSPLHF
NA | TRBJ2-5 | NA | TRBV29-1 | TGCAGCGTTAGAGGCGGCGGGATGGGGTTAGAGACCCAGTACTTC | CSVRGGGMGLETQYF
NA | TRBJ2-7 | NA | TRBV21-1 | TGTGCCAGCAGCCTCCAGGGACAGAGCTCCTACGAGCAGTACTTC | CASSLQGQSSYEQYF
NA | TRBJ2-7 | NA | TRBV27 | TGTGCCAGCAGTTTGTATCCCATCACCATTTACGAGCAGTACTTC | CASSLYPITIYEQYF
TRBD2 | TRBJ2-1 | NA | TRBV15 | TGTGCCACCAGCAGAATAAGGACTAGCGTCGACAATGAGCAGTTCTTC | CATSRIRTSVDNEQFF
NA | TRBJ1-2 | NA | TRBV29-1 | TGCAGCGCCACAGGGTTGGGTGGCTACACCTTC | CSATGLGGYTF
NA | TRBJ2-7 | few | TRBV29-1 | TGCAGCGTTGGCCCAGGGGCGTACGAGCAGTACTTC | CSVGPGAYEQYF
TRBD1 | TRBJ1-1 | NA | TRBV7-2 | TGTGCCAGCAGCTTAGGCCCTCTGGACAGGGATCCCCTGAACACTGAAGCTTTCTTT | CASSLGPLDRDPLNTEAFF
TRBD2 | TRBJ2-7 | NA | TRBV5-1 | TGCGCCAGCAGCTCCGGGACTAGCGGGAGGGCCGCGTACGAGCAGTACTTC | CASSSGTSGRAAYEQYF
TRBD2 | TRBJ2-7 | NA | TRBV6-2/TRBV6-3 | TGTGCCAGCAGTTTAACAAGCGGGAGGACGTCCTACGAGCAGTACTTC | CASSLTSGRTSYEQYF
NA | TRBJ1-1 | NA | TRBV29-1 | TGCAGCGGGGTCTTGAACACTGAAGCTTTCTTT | CSGVLNTEAFF
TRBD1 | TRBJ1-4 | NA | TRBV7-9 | TGTGCCAGCAGCATTCTCACAGGGGACGGAAAACTGTTTTTT | CASSILTGDGKLFF
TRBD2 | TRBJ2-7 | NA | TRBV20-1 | TGCAGTGCTAAGCATAGCGGGACCTCCTACGAGCAGTACTTC | CSAKHSGTSYEQYF
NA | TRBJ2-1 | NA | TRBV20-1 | TGCAGTGCCGAGCCGGGATCGAAACACCACAATGAGCAGTTCTTC | CSAEPGSKHHNEQFF
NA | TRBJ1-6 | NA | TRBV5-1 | TGCGCCAGCAGCTTCCACAGCGAGAATTCACCCCTCCACTTT | CASSFHSENSPLHF
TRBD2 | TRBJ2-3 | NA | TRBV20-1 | TGCAGTGCTACGGGGAGCGGGAGTGGGTCCCCCACAGATACGCAGTATTTT | CSATGSGSGSPTDTQYF
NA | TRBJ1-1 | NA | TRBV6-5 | TGTGCCAGCAGTTCGGGACGGAAGGATACTGAAGCTTTCTTT | CASSSGRKDTEAFF
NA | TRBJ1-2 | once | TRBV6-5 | TGTGCCAGCAGTTACTTCGACGACAACTATGGCTACACCTTC | CASSYFDDNYGYTF
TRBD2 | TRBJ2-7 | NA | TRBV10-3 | TGTGCCATCAGTACTAGCGGGACGACCTCCTACGAGCAGTACTTC | CAISTSGTTSYEQYF
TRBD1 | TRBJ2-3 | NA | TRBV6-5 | TGTGCCAGCAGTTCTACAGGGGCCAGATACGCGTATTTT | CASSSTGARYAYF
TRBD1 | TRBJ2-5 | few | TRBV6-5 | TGTGCCAGCAGTTCTCCCCGGACAGGAGGCCAAGAGACCCAGTACTTC | CASSSPRTGGQETQYF
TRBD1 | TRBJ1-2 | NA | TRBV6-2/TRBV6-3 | TGTGCCAGCAGACCGACAGGGTCACGTGGAGGCTACACCTTC | CASRPTGSRGGYTF
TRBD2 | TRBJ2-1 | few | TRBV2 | TGTGCCAGCAGTGGGAGCGGGAGTTCGGATAAGCAGTTCTTC | CASSGSGSSDKQFF
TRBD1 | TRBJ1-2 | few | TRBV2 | TGTGCCAGCAGTGGGACAGGAGAACGTGGCTACACCTTC | CASSGTGERGYTF